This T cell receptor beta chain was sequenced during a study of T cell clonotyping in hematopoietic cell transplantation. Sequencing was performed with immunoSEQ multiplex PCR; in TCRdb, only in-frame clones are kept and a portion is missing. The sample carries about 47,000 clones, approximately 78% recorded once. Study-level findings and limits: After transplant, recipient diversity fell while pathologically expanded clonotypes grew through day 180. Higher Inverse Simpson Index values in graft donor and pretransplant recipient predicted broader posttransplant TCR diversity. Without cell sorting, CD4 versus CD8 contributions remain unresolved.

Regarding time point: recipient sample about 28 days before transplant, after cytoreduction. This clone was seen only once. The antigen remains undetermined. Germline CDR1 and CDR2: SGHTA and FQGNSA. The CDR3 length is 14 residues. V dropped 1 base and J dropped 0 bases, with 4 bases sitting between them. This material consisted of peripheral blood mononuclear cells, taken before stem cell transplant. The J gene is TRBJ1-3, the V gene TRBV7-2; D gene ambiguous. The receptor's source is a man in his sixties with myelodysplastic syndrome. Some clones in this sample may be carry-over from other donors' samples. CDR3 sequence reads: CASSLGISGNTIYF. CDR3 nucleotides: TGTGCCAGCAGCTTAGGTATCTCTGGAAACACCATATATTTT.